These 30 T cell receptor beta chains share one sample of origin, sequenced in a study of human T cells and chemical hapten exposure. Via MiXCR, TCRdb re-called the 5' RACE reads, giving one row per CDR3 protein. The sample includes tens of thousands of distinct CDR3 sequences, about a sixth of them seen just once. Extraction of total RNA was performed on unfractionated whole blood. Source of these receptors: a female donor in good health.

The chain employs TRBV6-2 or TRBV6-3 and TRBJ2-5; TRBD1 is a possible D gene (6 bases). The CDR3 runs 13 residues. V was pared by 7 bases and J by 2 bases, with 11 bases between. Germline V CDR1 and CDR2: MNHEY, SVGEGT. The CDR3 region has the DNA TGTGCCAGCAAGGACAGCCCTCAAGAGACCCAGTACTTC. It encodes CASKDSPQETQYF.

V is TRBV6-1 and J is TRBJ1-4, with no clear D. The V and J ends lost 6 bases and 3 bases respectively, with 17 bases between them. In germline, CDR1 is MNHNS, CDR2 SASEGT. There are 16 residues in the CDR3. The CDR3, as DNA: TGTGCCAGCAGAGGATCCGGTTGGGTGGCTAATGAAAAACTGTTTTTT. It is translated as CASRGSGWVANEKLFF.

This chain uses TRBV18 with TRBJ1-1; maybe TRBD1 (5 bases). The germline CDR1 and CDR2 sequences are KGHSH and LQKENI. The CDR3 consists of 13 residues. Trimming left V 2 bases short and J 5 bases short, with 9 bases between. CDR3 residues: CASSPFEGTEAFF. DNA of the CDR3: TGTGCCAGCTCACCATTCGAGGGGACTGAAGCTTTCTTT.

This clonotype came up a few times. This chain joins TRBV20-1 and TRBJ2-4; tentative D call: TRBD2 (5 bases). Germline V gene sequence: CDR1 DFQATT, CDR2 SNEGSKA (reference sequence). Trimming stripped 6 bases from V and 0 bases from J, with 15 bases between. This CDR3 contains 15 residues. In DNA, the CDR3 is TGCAGTGCCCACTGGGAGTCCCTAGCCAAAAACATTCAGTACTTC. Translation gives CSAHWESLAKNIQYF.

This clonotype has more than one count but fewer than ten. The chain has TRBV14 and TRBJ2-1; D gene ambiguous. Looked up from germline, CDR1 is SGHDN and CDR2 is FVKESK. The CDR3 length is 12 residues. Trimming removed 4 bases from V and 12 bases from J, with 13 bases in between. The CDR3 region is CASSPNWLGQFF. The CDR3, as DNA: TGTGCCAGCAGCCCCAACTGGTTAGGGCAGTTCTTC.

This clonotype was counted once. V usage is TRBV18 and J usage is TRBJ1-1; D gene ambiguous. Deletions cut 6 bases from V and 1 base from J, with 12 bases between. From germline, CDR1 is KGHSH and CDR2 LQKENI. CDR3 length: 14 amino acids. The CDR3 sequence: CASSLAVANTEAFF. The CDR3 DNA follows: TGTGCCAGCTCCCTCGCGGTCGCGAACACTGAAGCTTTCTTT. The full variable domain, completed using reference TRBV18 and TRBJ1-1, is NAGVMQNPRHLVRRRGQEARLRCSPMKGHSHVYWYRQLPEEGLKFMVYLQKENIIDESGMPKERFSAEFPKEGPSILRIQQVVRGDSAAYFCASSLAVANTEAFFGQGTRLTVV.

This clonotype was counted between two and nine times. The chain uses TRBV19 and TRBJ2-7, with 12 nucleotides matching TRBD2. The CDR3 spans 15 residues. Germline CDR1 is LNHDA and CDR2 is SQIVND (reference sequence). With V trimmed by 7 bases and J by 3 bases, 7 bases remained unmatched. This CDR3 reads CASKSSGRDNYEQYF. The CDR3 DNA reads TGTGCCAGTAAATCTAGCGGGAGGGACAACTACGAGCAGTACTTC.

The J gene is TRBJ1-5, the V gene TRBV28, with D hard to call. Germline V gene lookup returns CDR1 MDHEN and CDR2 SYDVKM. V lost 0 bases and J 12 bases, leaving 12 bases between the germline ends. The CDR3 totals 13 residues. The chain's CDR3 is CASSLWPESIQHF. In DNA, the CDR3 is TGTGCCAGCAGTTTATGGCCAGAGAGTATCCAGCATTTT.

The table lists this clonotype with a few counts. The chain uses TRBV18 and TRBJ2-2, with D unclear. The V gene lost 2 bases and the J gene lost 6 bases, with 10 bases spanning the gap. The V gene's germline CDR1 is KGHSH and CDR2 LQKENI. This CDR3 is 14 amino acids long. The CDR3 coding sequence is TGTGCCAGCTCACCAGAGATCCGCGCCGGGGAGCTGTTTTTT. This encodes CASSPEIRAGELFF.

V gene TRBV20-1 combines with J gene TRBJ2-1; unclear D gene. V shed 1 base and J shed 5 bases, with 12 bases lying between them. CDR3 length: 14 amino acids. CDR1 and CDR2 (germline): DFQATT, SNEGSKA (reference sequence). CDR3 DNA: TGCAGTGCTAGAGTTTTGGGCATGAACAATGAGCAGTTCTTC. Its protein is CSARVLGMNNEQFF.

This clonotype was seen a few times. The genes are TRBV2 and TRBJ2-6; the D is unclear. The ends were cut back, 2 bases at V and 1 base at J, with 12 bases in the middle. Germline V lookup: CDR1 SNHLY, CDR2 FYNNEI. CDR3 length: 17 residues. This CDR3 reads CASSELPWRSGANVLTF. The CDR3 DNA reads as TGTGCCAGCAGTGAACTACCTTGGAGATCTGGGGCCAACGTCCTGACTTTC.

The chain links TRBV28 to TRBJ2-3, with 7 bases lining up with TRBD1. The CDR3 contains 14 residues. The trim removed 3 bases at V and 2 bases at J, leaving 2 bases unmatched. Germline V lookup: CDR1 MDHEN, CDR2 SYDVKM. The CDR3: CASSFTGDTDTQYF. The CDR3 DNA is TGTGCCAGCAGTTTTACAGGGGACACAGATACGCAGTATTTT.

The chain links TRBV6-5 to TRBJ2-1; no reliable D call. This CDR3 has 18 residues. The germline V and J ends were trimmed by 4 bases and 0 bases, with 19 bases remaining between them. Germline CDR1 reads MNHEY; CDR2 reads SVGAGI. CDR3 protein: CASSSSLRKDLSYNEQFF. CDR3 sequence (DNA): TGTGCCAGCAGTTCCTCCTTACGCAAGGACCTCTCCTACAATGAGCAGTTCTTC.

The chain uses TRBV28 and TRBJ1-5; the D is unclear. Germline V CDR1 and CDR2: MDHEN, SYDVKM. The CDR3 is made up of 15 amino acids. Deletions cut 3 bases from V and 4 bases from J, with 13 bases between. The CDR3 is CASSFVTDLNQPQHF. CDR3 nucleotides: TGTGCCAGCAGTTTCGTAACAGATCTAAATCAGCCCCAGCATTTT.

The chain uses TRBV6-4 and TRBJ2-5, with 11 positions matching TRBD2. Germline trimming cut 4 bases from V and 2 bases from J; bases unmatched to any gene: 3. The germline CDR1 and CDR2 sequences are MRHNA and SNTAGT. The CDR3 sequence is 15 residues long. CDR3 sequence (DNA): TGTGCCAGCAGTGTCATAGCGGGAGGGCAAGAGACCCAGTACTTC. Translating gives CASSVIAGGQETQYF.

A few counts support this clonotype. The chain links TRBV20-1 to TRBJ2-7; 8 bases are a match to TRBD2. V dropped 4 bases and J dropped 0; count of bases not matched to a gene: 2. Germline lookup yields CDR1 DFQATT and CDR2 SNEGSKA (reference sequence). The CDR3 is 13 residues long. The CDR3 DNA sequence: TGCAGTGCTATACTAGCGGCCTCCTACGAGCAGTACTTC. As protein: CSAILAASYEQYF.

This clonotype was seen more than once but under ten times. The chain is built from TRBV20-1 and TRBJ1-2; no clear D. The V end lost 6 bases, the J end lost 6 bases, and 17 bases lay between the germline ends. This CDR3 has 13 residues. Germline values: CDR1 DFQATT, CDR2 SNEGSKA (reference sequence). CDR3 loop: CSATRGDWHGYTF. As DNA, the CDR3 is TGCAGTGCCACCCGGGGTGATTGGCATGGCTACACCTTC.

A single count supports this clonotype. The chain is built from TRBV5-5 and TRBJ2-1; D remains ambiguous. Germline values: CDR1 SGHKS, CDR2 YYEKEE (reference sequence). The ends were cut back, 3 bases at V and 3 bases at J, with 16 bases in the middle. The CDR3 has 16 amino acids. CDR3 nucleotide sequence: TGTGCCAGCAGCTCGACCGGCCCCGAGGACTACAATGAGCAGTTCTTC. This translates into CASSSTGPEDYNEQFF.

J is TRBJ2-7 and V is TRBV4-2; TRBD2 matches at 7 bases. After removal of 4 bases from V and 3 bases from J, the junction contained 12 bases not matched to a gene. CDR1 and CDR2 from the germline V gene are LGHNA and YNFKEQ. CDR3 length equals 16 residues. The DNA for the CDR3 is TGTGCCAGCAGCCGGGGGGGGACCCAAGCAGACTACGAGCAGTACTTC. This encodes CASSRGGTQADYEQYF.

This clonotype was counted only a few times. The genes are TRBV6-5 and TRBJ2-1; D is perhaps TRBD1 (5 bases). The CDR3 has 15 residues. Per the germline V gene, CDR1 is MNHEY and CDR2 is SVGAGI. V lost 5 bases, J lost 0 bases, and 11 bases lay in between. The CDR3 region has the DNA TGTGCCAGCAGTGAGGACACCCGCTCCTACAATGAGCAGTTCTTC. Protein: CASSEDTRSYNEQFF.

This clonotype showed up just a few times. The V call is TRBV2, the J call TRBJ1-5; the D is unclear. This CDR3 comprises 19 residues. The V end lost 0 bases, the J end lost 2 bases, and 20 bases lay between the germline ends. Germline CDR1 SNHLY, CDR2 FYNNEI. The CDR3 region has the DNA TGTGCCAGCAGTGAAGCGATTTTTCGGAGGGCCGGCGGCAATCAGCCCCAGCATTTT. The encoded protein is CASSEAIFRRAGGNQPQHF.

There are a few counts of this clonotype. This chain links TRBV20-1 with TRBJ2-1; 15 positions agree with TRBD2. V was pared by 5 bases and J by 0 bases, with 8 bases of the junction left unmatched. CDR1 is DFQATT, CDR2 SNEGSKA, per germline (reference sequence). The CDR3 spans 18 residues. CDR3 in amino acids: CSAPRTSGRESSYNEQFF. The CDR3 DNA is TGCAGTGCTCCCAGGACTAGCGGGAGGGAGAGCTCCTACAATGAGCAGTTCTTC.

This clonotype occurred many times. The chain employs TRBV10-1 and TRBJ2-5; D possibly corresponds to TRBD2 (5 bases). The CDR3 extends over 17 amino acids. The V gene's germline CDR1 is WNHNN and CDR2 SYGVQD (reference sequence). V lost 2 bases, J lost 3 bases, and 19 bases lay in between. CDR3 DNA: TGCGCCAGCAGTGAGAGACTATCTCTCGAAATGAAAGAGACCCAGTACTTC. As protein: CASSERLSLEMKETQYF.

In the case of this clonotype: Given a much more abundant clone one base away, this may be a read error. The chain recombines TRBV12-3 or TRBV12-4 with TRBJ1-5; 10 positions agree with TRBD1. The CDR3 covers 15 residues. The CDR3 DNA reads TGTGCCAGCAGTCTTTGGACAGGGGGAAATCAGCCCCAGAATTTT. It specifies CASSLWTGGNQPQNF.

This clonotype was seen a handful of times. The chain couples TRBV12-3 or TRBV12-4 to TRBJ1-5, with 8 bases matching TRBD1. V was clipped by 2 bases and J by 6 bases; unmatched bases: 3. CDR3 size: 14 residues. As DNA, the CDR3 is TGTGCCAGCAGTTTACAGGGGGCGACTCAGCCCCAGCATTTT. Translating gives CASSLQGATQPQHF.

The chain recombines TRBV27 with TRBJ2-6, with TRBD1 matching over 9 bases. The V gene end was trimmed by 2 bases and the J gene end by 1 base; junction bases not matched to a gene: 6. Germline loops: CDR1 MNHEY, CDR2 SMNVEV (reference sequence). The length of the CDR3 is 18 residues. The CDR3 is CASSLRGQGSSGANVLTF. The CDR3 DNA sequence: TGTGCCAGCAGTTTAAGGGGACAGGGAAGTTCTGGGGCCAACGTCCTGACTTTC.

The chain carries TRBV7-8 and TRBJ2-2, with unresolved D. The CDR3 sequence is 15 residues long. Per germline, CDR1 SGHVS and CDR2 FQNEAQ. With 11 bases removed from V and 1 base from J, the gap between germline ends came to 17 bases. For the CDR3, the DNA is TGTGCCCTACACAAATTCCAGCGGAACACCGGGGAGCTGTTTTTT. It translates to CALHKFQRNTGELFF.

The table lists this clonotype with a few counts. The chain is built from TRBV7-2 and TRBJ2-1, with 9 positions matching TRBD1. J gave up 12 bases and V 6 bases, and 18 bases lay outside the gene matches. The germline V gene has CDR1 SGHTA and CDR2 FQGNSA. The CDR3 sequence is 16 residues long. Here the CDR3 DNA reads TGTGCCAGCAGTCAATTGCTAGGACAGGGGTGCTGGGGGCAGTTCTTC. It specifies CASSQLLGQGCWGQFF. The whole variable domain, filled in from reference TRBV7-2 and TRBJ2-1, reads GAGVSQSPSNKVTEKGKDVELRCDPISGHTALYWYRQSLGQGLEFLIYFQGNSAPDKSGLPSDRFSAERTGGSVSTLTIQRTQQEDSAVYLCASSQLLGQGCWGQFFGPGTRLTVL.

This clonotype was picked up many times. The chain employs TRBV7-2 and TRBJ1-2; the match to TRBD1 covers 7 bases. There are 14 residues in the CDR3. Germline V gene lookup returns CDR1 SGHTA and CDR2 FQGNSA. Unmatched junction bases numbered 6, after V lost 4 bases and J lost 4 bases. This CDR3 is CASSSSGGLYGYTF. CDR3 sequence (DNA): TGTGCCAGCAGCTCCTCAGGGGGGCTCTATGGCTACACCTTC.

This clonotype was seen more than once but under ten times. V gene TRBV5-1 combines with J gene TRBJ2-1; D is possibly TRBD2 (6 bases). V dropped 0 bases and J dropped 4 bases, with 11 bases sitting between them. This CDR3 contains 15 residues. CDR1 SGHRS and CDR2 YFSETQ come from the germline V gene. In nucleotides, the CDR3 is TGCGCCAGCAGCTTGGGTTCTAGCGCTTACAATGAGCAGTTCTTC. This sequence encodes CASSLGSSAYNEQFF.